One sample yielded the 23 T cell receptor beta chains listed below, sequenced in a study of radiotherapy plus CTLA-4 blockade in lung cancer. Assay used: immunoSEQ multiplex PCR; TCRdb lists only in-frame clones, some missing. The sample records tens of thousands of clones, approximately 70% being singletons. The sequences come from peripheral blood, collected from a patient treated with radiotherapy plus ipilimumab. These receptors all stem from a human donor with non-small cell lung cancer who had stable disease on radiotherapy plus ipilimumab.

The chain is built from TRBV5-4 and TRBJ2-1; 11 bases map to TRBD2. Germline CDR1 and CDR2: SGHNT and YYREEE (reference sequence). The CDR3 spans 17 residues. V trimming: 0 bases; J trimming: 4 bases; junction bases outside the gene matches: 6. The CDR3 nucleotides are TGTGCCAGCAGCTTGGTCCGGAGACTAGCGGGATACAATGAGCAGTTCTTC. Translating it yields CASSLVRRLAGYNEQFF.

V gene TRBV27 combines with J gene TRBJ2-7; D assignment may be TRBD1 or TRBD2 (6 bases each). The germline V gene encodes CDR1 MNHEY and CDR2 SMNVEV (reference sequence). V was shortened by 3 bases and J by 3 bases, with 12 bases between the two germline ends. The CDR3 contains 14 residues. The CDR3 region is CASSLRRGVYEQYF. Here the CDR3 DNA reads TGTGCCAGCAGTTTGAGGAGGGGGGTCTACGAGCAGTACTTC.

V usage is TRBV5-1 and J usage is TRBJ2-4; D possibly corresponds to TRBD1 (6 bases). Germline CDR1 reads SGHRS; CDR2 reads YFSETQ. V was trimmed by 0 bases and J by 3 bases, leaving 7 bases between them. The CDR3 has 14 amino acids. CDR3 in DNA: TGCGCCAGCAGCTTGGGAGGGGGCAAAAACATTCAGTACTTC. Protein sequence: CASSLGGGKNIQYF.

The chain uses TRBV6-6 and TRBJ2-1; 12 bases align to TRBD1. This CDR3 has 15 residues. Germline CDR1 reads MNHNY; CDR2 reads SVGAGI (reference sequence). The trim removed 7 bases at V and 7 bases at J, leaving 8 bases unmatched. The CDR3 nucleotides read TGTGCCAGCAAACCGGGACAGGGGGCGGTTAATGAGCAGTTCTTC. Translating gives CASKPGQGAVNEQFF.

This clone showed up just a few times. This sequence joins TRBV6-1 and TRBJ1-5; 8 positions match TRBD1. This CDR3 comprises 17 residues. CDR1 MNHNS and CDR2 SASEGT come from the germline V gene. The V segment lost 4 bases and the J segment 2 bases; nucleotides outside the gene matches: 10. The CDR3 protein is CASSAAGGGWGNQPQHF. The DNA for the CDR3 is TGTGCCAGCAGTGCCGCAGGGGGCGGTTGGGGCAATCAGCCCCAGCATTTT.

CDR3 residues: CASRQVGSSGSPSSYEQYF. The CDR3 region has the DNA TGTGCCAGCAGGCAGGTCGGGTCCAGCGGGAGCCCAAGCTCCTACGAGCAGTACTTC. The chain employs TRBV7-9 and TRBJ2-7; 8 bases are shared with TRBD2. Germline V gene sequence: CDR1 SEHNR, CDR2 FQNEAQ (reference sequence). V shed 6 bases, J shed 0 bases, and the junction held 19 bases outside the gene matches. The CDR3 is made up of 19 amino acids. Full variable domain (rest looked up from reference TRBV7-9 and TRBJ2-7): DTGVSQNPRHKITKRGQNVTFRCDPISEHNRLYWYRQTLGQGPEFLTYFQNEAQLEKSRLLSDRFSAERPKGSFSTLEIQRTEQGDSAMYLCASRQVGSSGSPSSYEQYFGPGTRLTVT.

The chain joins TRBV2 to TRBJ1-2; D call uncertain. Germline V lookup: CDR1 SNHLY, CDR2 FYNNEI. This CDR3 has 11 amino acids. Trimming removed 7 bases from V and 5 bases from J, with 8 bases in between. The CDR3 protein is CASTPLYGYTF. The CDR3 DNA reads as TGTGCCAGCACCCCCTTATATGGCTACACCTTC.

The chain has TRBV11-3 and TRBJ2-7, with 7 positions matching TRBD2. The CDR3 is 17 amino acids. The V and J ends lost 4 bases and 0 bases, in that order; junction bases with no gene match: 12. Looked up from germline, CDR1 is SGHNT and CDR2 is YENEEA. This CDR3 reads CASSWGWTRQSSYEQYF. CDR3 DNA: TGTGCCAGCAGCTGGGGGTGGACTAGACAGAGCTCCTACGAGCAGTACTTC.

This chain links TRBV28 with TRBJ1-5, with TRBD1 matching over 9 bases. V gave up 4 bases and J gave up 1 base; unmatched junction bases: 8. Germline V lookup: CDR1 MDHEN, CDR2 SYDVKM. This CDR3 has 17 amino acids. The DNA of the CDR3 is TGTGCCAGCAGTTGGATTCCGGGACAGGGAAGCAATCAGCCCCAGCATTTT. It codes for CASSWIPGQGSNQPQHF.

Only a few counts were recorded for this clone. The chain employs TRBV5-1 and TRBJ1-1; D may be TRBD1 (6 bases). The germline CDR1 and CDR2 sequences are SGHRS and YFSETQ. The CDR3 is 16 amino acids. V gave up 4 bases and J gave up 4 bases, with 20 bases separating them. CDR3 DNA: TGCGCCAGCAGCAGGATAGGGACAACGTTGGGCACTGAAGCTTTCTTT. It is translated as CASSRIGTTLGTEAFF.

The chain has TRBV6-1 and TRBJ1-4; D not resolved. V gave up 8 bases and J gave up 0 bases, with 10 bases separating them. This CDR3 spans 14 amino acids. Per germline, CDR1 MNHNS and CDR2 SASEGT. The CDR3 reads CASRPTATNEKLFF. CDR3 coding DNA: TGTGCCAGCCGCCCCACCGCAACTAATGAAAAACTGTTTTTT.

The gene calls are TRBV5-5 and TRBJ1-2, with 12 bases identical to TRBD1. In germline, CDR1 is SGHKS, CDR2 YYEKEE (reference sequence). V dropped 5 bases and J dropped 7; count of bases not matched to a gene: 6. The CDR3 is made up of 14 amino acids. The CDR3 coding sequence is TGTGCCAGCAGGCCCGGGACAGGGGGCAGTGGCTACACCTTC. It is translated as CASRPGTGGSGYTF.

By sample share, this clone is medium-sized. V usage is TRBV19 and J usage is TRBJ1-1; unclear D gene. The CDR3 sequence is 13 residues long. The germline CDR1 and CDR2 sequences are LNHDA and SQIVND (reference sequence). Trimming removed 10 bases at V and 1 base at J, with 13 bases between. This CDR3 is CATSINRNTEAFF. Written as DNA, the CDR3 is TGTGCCACCTCGATTAATAGGAACACTGAAGCTTTCTTT.

The CDR3 DNA reads as TGTGCCAGCAGCTTCGGGGGGAGCACAGATACGCAGTATTTT. It codes for CASSFGGSTDTQYF. This chain joins TRBV7-9 and TRBJ2-3; 7 positions match TRBD2. Germline V lookup: CDR1 SEHNR, CDR2 FQNEAQ (reference sequence). The CDR3 spans 14 residues. Trimming at V came to 3 bases and at J to 0 bases, leaving 0 bases not matched to a gene.

V is TRBV18 and J is TRBJ2-7, with D unresolved. V was trimmed by 1 base and J by 4 bases, leaving 14 bases between them. The CDR3 sequence is 15 residues long. Looked up from germline, CDR1 is KGHSH and CDR2 is LQKENI. CDR3 nucleotides: TGTGCCAGCTCACCACTGGAAGGAACAGATTACGAGCAGTACTTC. This sequence encodes CASSPLEGTDYEQYF. Together with reference TRBV18 and TRBJ2-7, the CDR3 gives the full variable domain: NAGVMQNPRHLVRRRGQEARLRCSPMKGHSHVYWYRQLPEEGLKFMVYLQKENIIDESGMPKERFSAEFPKEGPSILRIQQVVRGDSAAYFCASSPLEGTDYEQYFGPGTRLTVT.

For the CDR3, the DNA is TGTGCCAGTAGTATTGGGGGAGGGAGCACAGATACGCAGTATTTT. The encoded protein is CASSIGGGSTDTQYF. This chain links TRBV19 with TRBJ2-3, with 7 positions matching TRBD2. V dropped 3 bases and J dropped 0; count of bases not matched to a gene: 3. This CDR3 has 15 amino acids. Looked up from germline, CDR1 is LNHDA and CDR2 is SQIVND (reference sequence).

V is TRBV18 and J is TRBJ2-7, with 9 bases fitting TRBD1. J gave up 6 bases and V 3 bases, and 9 bases lay outside the gene matches. Germline V CDR1 and CDR2: KGHSH, LQKENI. This CDR3 is 15 amino acids long. CDR3 sequence (DNA): TGTGCCAGCTCACCTTTCCGACTGGACAGGGGCGAGCAGTACTTC. This sequence encodes CASSPFRLDRGEQYF.

The V call is TRBV5-1, the J call TRBJ2-1, with 11 bases matching TRBD2. Germline V CDR1 and CDR2: SGHRS, YFSETQ. Unmatched junction bases numbered 7, after V lost 4 bases and J lost 13 bases. The CDR3 has 13 amino acids. The CDR3: CASSPELAGAQFF. CDR3 sequence (DNA): TGCGCCAGCAGCCCCGAACTAGCGGGAGCCCAGTTCTTC.

This clone is judged medium-sized. The rearrangement links TRBV10-2 to TRBJ1-5, with D unclear. The CDR3 runs 14 residues. V dropped 3 bases and J dropped 0 bases, with 6 bases sitting between them. Per the germline V gene, CDR1 is WSHSY and CDR2 is SAAADI. CDR3 nucleotide sequence: TGCGCCAGCAGTGAATTTGATAGCAATCAGCCCCAGCATTTT. Its translation is CASSEFDSNQPQHF.

The chain carries TRBV28 and TRBJ2-7; TRBD2 might be the D (6 bases). CDR3 length: 14 amino acids. CDR1 is MDHEN and CDR2 is SYDVKM in the germline V gene. The V end was cut by 7 bases, the J end by 4 bases, with 17 bases between. The CDR3 loop reads CASTLGGGRYEQYF. CDR3 DNA sequence: TGTGCCAGCACTCTGGGGGGTGGGAGGTACGAGCAGTACTTC.

The chain combines TRBV18 with TRBJ2-5, with D perhaps matching TRBD1 or TRBD2 (5 bases each). The CDR3 has 13 amino acids. Germline lookup yields CDR1 KGHSH and CDR2 LQKENI. V was trimmed by 4 bases and J by 5 bases, leaving 11 bases between them. The CDR3 is CASSLGVGETQYF. CDR3 nucleotides: TGTGCCAGCTCACTGGGGGTAGGTGAGACCCAGTACTTC.

The V call is TRBV9, the J call TRBJ2-4, with D possibly matching TRBD2 (6 bases). Germline V gene lookup returns CDR1 SGDLS and CDR2 YYNGEE. The CDR3 totals 17 residues. Between the trimmed V and J ends, which lost 4 bases and 0 bases, there was a span of 17 bases. The DNA for the CDR3 is TGTGCCAGCAGCCCCCAGGCTAGCGCCGTAGCCAAAAACATTCAGTACTTC. Its protein product is CASSPQASAVAKNIQYF.

This clone is termed medium-sized. The genes are TRBV5-4 and TRBJ1-4; no firm D call. The CDR3 sequence is 14 residues long. CDR1 is SGHNT and CDR2 is YYREEE in the germline V gene (reference sequence). Trimming removed 2 bases at V and 5 bases at J, with 10 bases between. This CDR3 is CASSFWGRNEKLFF. The CDR3 DNA follows: TGTGCCAGCAGCTTTTGGGGTCGGAATGAAAAACTGTTTTTT.